This paragraph reports one TCR beta chain. These data originate in a study of beta chain features in type 1 diabetes. Via CD45RO/CCR7/CD25/CD127/CD95/CD27, cells of the CD4+ naive, central memory, regulatory and stem cell-like memory subsets were sorted. Expressed TCRB transcripts were sequenced because the entire RNA isolate underwent reverse transcription. Data came from immunoSEQ multiplex PCR; TCRdb stores just in-frame clones and leaves some out. The data hold fewer than 900,000 clones, with roughly 15% observed a single time. V was pared by 3 bases and J by 7 bases, with 17 bases of the junction left unmatched. The CDR3 runs to 17 residues. From germline, CDR1 is MDHEN and CDR2 SYDVKM.

V usage is TRBV28 and J usage is TRBJ1-2; 7 bases map to TRBD1. Material for sequencing was naive CD4+ T cells from blood. This TCR was recovered from a woman aged 18-30 years in good health. The CDR3 here is CASSFGDRIPPLGGYTF. CDR3 DNA: TGTGCCAGCAGTTTTGGGGACAGAATACCCCCGTTGGGTGGCTACACCTTC.